Shown below are 20 T cell receptor beta chains from a single sample sequenced in a study of pediatric ulcerative colitis. Only in-frame clones appear in the TCRdb table, and some are missing; sequencing was by immunoSEQ multiplex PCR. The sample consists of 40,000 to 60,000 clones, about 78% of them appearing once. During colonoscopy, one to two rectal pinch biopsies were collected. Sequencing input: gut tissue. These receptors all come from a girl aged 10 to 17 with moderate ulcerative colitis.

J is TRBJ1-2 and V is TRBV9; D unresolved. The CDR3 sequence is 14 residues long. Trimming pared 3 bases from V and 9 bases from J, leaving 18 bases between. The germline CDR1 and CDR2 sequences are SGDLS and YYNGEE. The CDR3 DNA reads TGTGCCAGCAGCGCCCCCCCAGAGAGTTACCGCTACACCTTC. Protein sequence: CASSAPPESYRYTF.

The chain employs TRBV7-9 and TRBJ1-4; 7 nucleotides match TRBD1. The ends lost 1 base at V and 5 bases at J; junction bases unmatched: 4. Germline CDR1 and CDR2: SEHNR and FQNEAQ (reference sequence). The CDR3 covers 15 residues. This CDR3 is CASSLGGQRNEKLFF. The CDR3 DNA reads TGTGCCAGCAGCTTAGGGGGACAGCGGAATGAAAAACTGTTTTTT.

V usage is TRBV4-1 and J usage is TRBJ1-5; no clear D. This CDR3 contains 18 residues. Trimming took off 0 bases at V and 5 bases at J, with 20 bases between the two ends. Germline CDR1 and CDR2: MGHRA and YSYEKL. The CDR3 loop is CASSQDQRAGGRHQPQHF. The CDR3 coding sequence is TGCGCCAGCAGCCAAGATCAAAGGGCGGGCGGGCGCCATCAGCCCCAGCATTTT.

This chain links TRBV5-4 with TRBJ1-2; no firm D call. The length of the CDR3 is 15 residues. Trimming took off 0 bases at V and 5 bases at J, with 14 bases between the two ends. The germline V gene has CDR1 SGHNT and CDR2 YYREEE (reference sequence). CDR3 DNA sequence: TGTGCCAGCAGCTTGGACGGGTCTGGAAAGTATGGCTACACCTTC. Translated: CASSLDGSGKYGYTF.

This clone appeared a single time. The chain links TRBV7-7 to TRBJ2-5; 11 bases line up with TRBD2. The CDR3 runs to 14 residues. Unmatched junction bases numbered 2, after V lost 5 bases and J lost 3 bases. Looked up from germline, CDR1 is SSHAT and CDR2 is FNYEAQ (reference sequence). The CDR3 coding sequence is TGTGCCAGCAGCCAGGGACTAGCGGAAGAGACCCAGTACTTC. As protein: CASSQGLAEETQYF.

This clone was observed a few times. The chain employs TRBV4-2 and TRBJ1-5; D is perhaps TRBD1 (5 bases). The germline gives CDR1 LGHNA, CDR2 YNFKEQ. This CDR3 contains 13 residues. V was clipped by 2 bases and J by 7 bases, with 9 bases between them. CDR3 protein: CASSQKQAQPQHF. The CDR3 bases are TGTGCCAGCAGCCAAAAACAGGCACAGCCCCAGCATTTT.

The V and J genes are TRBV7-2 and TRBJ2-3; no firm D call. V lost 1 base and J lost 3, with 8 bases in between. The CDR3 is 14 amino acids. The V gene's germline CDR1 is SGHTA and CDR2 FQGNSA. As DNA, the CDR3 is TGTGCCAGCAGCTTAGGGGCATTTACAGATACGCAGTATTTT. Residues: CASSLGAFTDTQYF.

V gene TRBV7-2 combines with J gene TRBJ2-3, with D possibly being TRBD2 (6 bases). Germline assignment: CDR1 SGHTA and CDR2 FQGNSA. The CDR3 loop spans 18 amino acids. The germline V and J ends were trimmed by 2 bases and 1 base, with 19 bases remaining between them. CDR3 DNA: TGTGCCAGCAGCTTACCTAGACTACTGGGAGGTGGCACAGATACGCAGTATTTT. Protein product: CASSLPRLLGGGTDTQYF.

This clone was seen only once. The chain employs TRBV5-6 and TRBJ1-3; 7 positions match TRBD1. Losses at the gene ends were 4 bases for V and 0 bases for J; bases not matched to a gene: 10. The CDR3 is 17 residues long. The germline gives CDR1 SGHDT, CDR2 YYEEEE. CDR3 amino acids: CASSLAGTEHSGNTIYF. Written as DNA, the CDR3 is TGTGCCAGCAGCCTTGCCGGGACAGAGCACTCTGGAAACACCATATATTTT.

The gene calls are TRBV30 and TRBJ1-2; D is undetermined. The CDR3 consists of 12 residues. V was clipped by 2 bases and J by 1 base, with 5 bases between them. Germline CDR1 GTSNPN, CDR2 SVGIG (reference sequence). This CDR3 is CAWSSGNYGYTF. CDR3 sequence (DNA): TGTGCCTGGAGTTCCGGTAACTATGGCTACACCTTC.

The CDR3 DNA reads TGTGCCAGCAGCTTGGGGGTGAACACTGAAGCTTTCTTT. It yields the protein CASSLGVNTEAFF. The chain has TRBV5-6 and TRBJ1-1, with D unresolved. V was trimmed by 0 bases and J by 0 bases, leaving 3 bases between them. The CDR3 spans 13 residues. CDR1 is SGHDT and CDR2 is YYEEEE in the germline V gene. The full variable domain, its missing parts supplied by reference TRBV5-6 and TRBJ1-1, is DAGVTQSPTHLIKTRGQQVTLRCSPKSGHDTVSWYQQALGQGPQFIFQYYEEEERQRGNFPDRFSGHQFPNYSSELNVNALLLGDSALYLCASSLGVNTEAFFGQGTRLTVV.

This rearrangement joins TRBV4-1 to TRBJ2-7; the match to TRBD1 covers 7 bases. V trimming: 0 bases; J trimming: 8 bases; junction bases outside the gene matches: 13. The germline CDR1 and CDR2 sequences are MGHRA and YSYEKL. CDR3 length: 16 amino acids. CDR3 sequence: CASSQDHMTGSRKQYF. CDR3 sequence (DNA): TGCGCCAGCAGCCAAGATCATATGACAGGGAGTAGGAAGCAGTACTTC.

This clone came up once. The chain has TRBV27 and TRBJ2-3, with a tentative D call TRBD2 (7 bases). V dropped 2 bases and J dropped 10 bases, with 19 bases sitting between them. The germline CDR1 and CDR2 sequences are MNHEY and SMNVEV (reference sequence). The CDR3 is 15 residues long. In DNA form, the CDR3 reads TGTGCCAGCAGTTTAATGGGGGGGGCTTCGAGGGCGCAGTATTTT. This translates into CASSLMGGASRAQYF.

The V and J genes are TRBV15 and TRBJ1-2; no reliable D call. Per the germline V gene, CDR1 is LNHNV and CDR2 is YYDKDF (reference sequence). The V gene lost 5 bases and the J gene lost 4 bases, with 8 bases spanning the gap. There are 12 residues in the CDR3. The CDR3 nucleotides are TGTGCCACCAGCCACATTATCTATGGCTACACCTTC. It codes for CATSHIIYGYTF.

This clone was observed a handful of times. The rearrangement links TRBV6-5 to TRBJ1-1; D call uncertain. This CDR3 has 12 residues. V was clipped by 0 bases and J by 4 bases, with 3 bases between them. Germline V gives CDR1 MNHEY, CDR2 SVGAGI. The CDR3 DNA is TGTGCCAGCAGTTACTCAGCCACTGAAGCTTTCTTT. It translates to CASSYSATEAFF.

The chain joins TRBV27 to TRBJ2-5, with D tentatively TRBD2 (5 bases). Germline assignment: CDR1 MNHEY and CDR2 SMNVEV (reference sequence). CDR3 length equals 15 residues. The V and J ends lost 2 bases and 1 base respectively, with 11 bases between them. In DNA, the CDR3 is TGTGCCAGCAGTTTAGATTCCGGGGTCCAAGAGACCCAGTACTTC. Translated: CASSLDSGVQETQYF.

This clone appeared once. The chain couples TRBV6-1 to TRBJ2-4, with D possibly matching TRBD1 (8 bases). The ends were cut back, 3 bases at V and 8 bases at J, with 14 bases in the middle. Germline V gives CDR1 MNHNS, CDR2 SASEGT. The CDR3 runs 14 residues. CDR3: CASSDGQGGDIQYF. CDR3 nucleotide sequence: TGTGCCAGCAGTGACGGACAGGGAGGGGACATTCAGTACTTC.

The chain combines TRBV15 with TRBJ2-3; D perhaps matches TRBD2 (6 bases). The CDR3 contains 14 residues. Between the trimmed V and J ends, which lost 7 bases and 0 bases, there was a span of 11 bases. The germline gives CDR1 LNHNV, CDR2 YYDKDF (reference sequence). The CDR3 is CATKSGSSTDTQYF. In nucleotides, the CDR3 is TGTGCCACCAAAAGCGGGTCTAGCACAGATACGCAGTATTTT.

This chain joins TRBV7-2 and TRBJ2-7, with 9 bases lining up with TRBD2. The CDR3 is 14 amino acids. Germline lookup yields CDR1 SGHTA and CDR2 FQGNSA. Germline trimming cut 3 bases from V and 4 bases from J; bases unmatched to any gene: 4. The chain's CDR3 is CASSFVAGEYEQYF. The CDR3, as DNA: TGTGCCAGCAGCTTTGTAGCGGGAGAATACGAGCAGTACTTC.

The chain couples TRBV7-9 to TRBJ2-7; D possibly uses TRBD1 or TRBD2 (6 bases each). Germline V lookup: CDR1 SEHNR, CDR2 FQNEAQ (reference sequence). V was shortened by 3 bases and J by 3 bases, with 15 bases between the two germline ends. This CDR3 is built from 15 residues. CDR3 nucleotide sequence: TGTGCCAGCAGCTTTGGTACGGGGGCCCTCTACGAGCAGTACTTC. This codes for CASSFGTGALYEQYF.